This section outlines one TCR beta chain sequence together with its context. This entry belongs to a study of blood T cell repertoires in COVID-19. The assay was immunoSEQ multiplex PCR, and TCRdb's table has in-frame clones only and misses some. The sample gives fewer than 500,000 clones, 75% to 90% of which show up once; about 4.3% is in the top ten. In germline, CDR1 is SGHTA, CDR2 FQGNSA. With 6 bases clipped from V and 2 bases from J, the junction kept 8 bases outside the gene matches. The CDR3 sequence is 15 residues long. The receptor was derived from a woman aged 25 to 45 with acute or convalescent COVID-19. This rearrangement joins TRBV7-2 to TRBJ2-3, with 7 bases matching TRBD2. Input material: peripheral blood. CDR3 region: CASRLGTMFTDTQYF. The CDR3 DNA is TGTGCCAGCAGACTAGGGACTATGTTCACAGATACGCAGTATTTT.